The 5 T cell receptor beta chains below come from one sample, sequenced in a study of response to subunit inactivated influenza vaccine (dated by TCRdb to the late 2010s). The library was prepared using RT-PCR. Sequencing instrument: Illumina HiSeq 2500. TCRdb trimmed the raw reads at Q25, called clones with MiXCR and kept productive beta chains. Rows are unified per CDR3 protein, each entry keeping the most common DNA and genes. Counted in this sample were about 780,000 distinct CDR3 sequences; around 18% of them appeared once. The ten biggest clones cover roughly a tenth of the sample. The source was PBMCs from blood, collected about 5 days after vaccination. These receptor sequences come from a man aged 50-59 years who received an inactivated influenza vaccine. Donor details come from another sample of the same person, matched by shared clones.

CDR3 nucleotides: TGCGCCAGCAGCTTACAGGGTAGAGGTTGGCCCGATAGCAATCAGCCCCAGCATTTT. Translated, it gives CASSLQGRGWPDSNQPQHF. This rearrangement joins TRBV5-1 to TRBJ1-5; D possibly corresponds to TRBD1 (6 bases). Trimming removed 2 bases at V and 0 bases at J, with 21 bases between. The V gene's germline CDR1 is SGHRS and CDR2 YFSETQ. The CDR3 loop spans 19 amino acids.

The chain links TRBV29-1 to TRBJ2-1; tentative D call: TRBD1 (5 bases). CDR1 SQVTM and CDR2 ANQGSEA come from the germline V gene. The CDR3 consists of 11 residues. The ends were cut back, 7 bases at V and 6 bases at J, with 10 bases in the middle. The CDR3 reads CSAGHTNEQFF. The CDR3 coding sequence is TGCAGCGCTGGACACACCAATGAGCAGTTCTTC.

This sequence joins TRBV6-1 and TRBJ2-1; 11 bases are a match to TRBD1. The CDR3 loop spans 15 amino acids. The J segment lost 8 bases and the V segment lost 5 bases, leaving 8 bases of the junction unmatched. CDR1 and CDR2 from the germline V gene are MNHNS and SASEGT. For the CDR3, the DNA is TGTGCCAGCAGTATCCGGGACAGGGGGGCGGATGAGCAGTTCTTC. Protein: CASSIRDRGADEQFF.

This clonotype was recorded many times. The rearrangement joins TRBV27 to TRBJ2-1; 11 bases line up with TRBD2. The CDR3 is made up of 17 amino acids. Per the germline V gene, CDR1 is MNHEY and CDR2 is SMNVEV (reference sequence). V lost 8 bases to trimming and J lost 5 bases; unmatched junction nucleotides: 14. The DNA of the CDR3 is TGTGCCAGCGGCCAACTAGCGGGAGTAGGTAACGACAATGAGCAGTTCTTC. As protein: CASGQLAGVGNDNEQFF.

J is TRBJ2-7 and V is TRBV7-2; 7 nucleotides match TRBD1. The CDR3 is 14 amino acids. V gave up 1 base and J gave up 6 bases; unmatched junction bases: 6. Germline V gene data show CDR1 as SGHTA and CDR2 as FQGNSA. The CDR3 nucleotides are TGTGCCAGCAGCTTAGGTTTGACAGGGCTCGAGCAGTACTTC. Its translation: CASSLGLTGLEQYF.